These 19 T cell receptor beta chains were all obtained from the same sample, sequenced in a study of vaccination and CD4 T cells after COVID-19. The Oncomine TCR Beta short-read assay was applied to DNA of cultured CD4+ T cells. TCRdb reanalysed the PCR reads using MiXCR and keeps one entry per CDR3 protein. Among some 16,000 distinct CDR3 sequences, around 70% were seen once, and the ten largest hold 4.6%. As to treatment: roughly nine-day PBMC culture with coronavirus spike peptide pools or control peptides (ViraFEST assay). Their antigens are not known. Sequenced: CD4+ T cells from blood, cultured in vitro. Receptors originate from a human donor who had recovered from COVID-19.

The gene calls are TRBV7-9 and TRBJ2-3; D remains ambiguous. The length of the CDR3 is 11 residues. Trimming took off 6 bases at V and 7 bases at J, with 8 bases between the two ends. In germline, CDR1 is SEHNR, CDR2 FQNEAQ (reference sequence). CDR3 amino acids: CASRSTNTQYF. The CDR3 DNA is TGTGCCAGCAGGTCCACCAATACGCAGTATTTT.

The chain recombines TRBV6-5 with TRBJ2-1, with 9 bases lining up with TRBD1. J lost 10 bases, V lost 0 bases, and 7 bases had no gene match. The germline gives CDR1 MNHEY, CDR2 SVGAGI. The CDR3 is made up of 15 amino acids. As DNA, the CDR3 is TGTGCCAGCAGTTACTCCCCGGGACAGGGATTGGAGCAGTTCTTC. Amino acids: CASSYSPGQGLEQFF.

This chain uses TRBV19 with TRBJ2-1, with D perhaps matching TRBD1 or TRBD2 (5 bases each). V was cut by 6 bases and J by 1 base, with 13 bases left in between. The CDR3 length is 15 residues. Germline CDR1 and CDR2: LNHDA and SQIVND (reference sequence). CDR3 sequence reads: CASSRKGESYNEQFF. The CDR3 DNA sequence: TGTGCCAGTAGCCGAAAAGGGGAGTCCTACAATGAGCAGTTCTTC.

The chain recombines TRBV12-3 or TRBV12-4 with TRBJ1-1; D not resolved. The CDR3 is 14 amino acids. The V end was cut by 4 bases, the J end by 0 bases, with 9 bases between. The CDR3: CASSSSGVNTEAFF. For the CDR3, the DNA is TGTGCCAGCAGTTCGTCCGGGGTGAACACTGAAGCTTTCTTT.

V gene TRBV7-7 combines with J gene TRBJ2-1; no clear D. The CDR3 has 14 residues. Trimming cost V 2 bases and J 5 bases, with 10 bases left between them. Germline CDR1 and CDR2: SSHAT and FNYEAQ (reference sequence). The CDR3 bases are TGTGCCAGCAGCTTAATAGGTCAGAACAATGAGCAGTTCTTC. Translated: CASSLIGQNNEQFF.

The chain is built from TRBV30 and TRBJ2-7; 7 bases align to TRBD1. This CDR3 comprises 13 residues. J lost 2 bases, V lost 2 bases, and 3 bases had no gene match. Per germline, CDR1 GTSNPN and CDR2 SVGIG (reference sequence). DNA of the CDR3: TGTGCCTGGAGTCGAGGACAGGCCTACGAGCAGTACTTC. Translated: CAWSRGQAYEQYF.

V is TRBV6-1 and J is TRBJ1-2; 8 bases align to TRBD1. The CDR3 runs to 15 residues. Germline V gene sequence: CDR1 MNHNS, CDR2 SASEGT. J lost 1 base, V lost 4 bases, and 5 bases had no gene match. The CDR3 spells CASSGTGIFNYGYTF. The DNA for the CDR3 is TGTGCCAGCAGTGGGACAGGGATTTTTAACTATGGCTACACCTTC.

This chain connects TRBV19 to TRBJ1-1; 7 bases fit TRBD1. In germline, CDR1 is LNHDA, CDR2 SQIVND (reference sequence). With V trimmed by 6 bases and J by 1 base, 20 bases remained unmatched. The length of the CDR3 is 19 residues. The CDR3 nucleotides are TGTGCCAGTAGACCCGGACAGTTTGCCAGGGGGATTTCGAACACTGAAGCTTTCTTT. This sequence encodes CASRPGQFARGISNTEAFF. The full variable domain, with the rest looked up from reference TRBV19 and TRBJ1-1, is DGGITQSPKYLFRKEGQNVTLSCEQNLNHDAMYWYRQDPGQGLRLIYYSQIVNDFQKGDIAEGYSVSREKKESFPLTVTSAQKNPTAFYLCASRPGQFARGISNTEAFFGQGTRLTVV.

This clonotype has only a few counts. V is TRBV27 and J is TRBJ1-3; possible D gene TRBD1, 5 bases. V was trimmed by 5 bases and J by 0 bases, leaving 14 bases between them. CDR1 and CDR2 from the germline V gene are MNHEY and SMNVEV (reference sequence). The CDR3 consists of 16 residues. The CDR3 coding sequence is TGTGCCAGCAGTCGGTTCGGGAGGGGCTCTGGAAACACCATATATTTT. This translates into CASSRFGRGSGNTIYF.

This clonotype has more than one count but fewer than ten. The chain carries TRBV2 and TRBJ1-6; D is possibly TRBD1 (5 bases). CDR1 and CDR2 from the germline V gene are SNHLY and FYNNEI. The CDR3 spans 14 residues. V lost 5 bases and J lost 3, with 8 bases in between. CDR3 coding DNA: TGTGCCAGCAGTTGGGACCGCTATAATTCACCCCTCCACTTT. Its protein is CASSWDRYNSPLHF.

This clonotype was seen once. The gene calls are TRBV19 and TRBJ1-5; D uncertain. CDR3 length: 21 amino acids. Trimming cost V 2 bases and J 0 bases, with 26 bases left between them. Germline CDR1 and CDR2: LNHDA and SQIVND (reference sequence). CDR3 sequence reads: CASSITRRSGPKKYSNQPQHF. DNA for the CDR3: TGTGCCAGTAGTATAACGCGAAGGTCAGGACCGAAAAAATATAGCAATCAGCCCCAGCATTTT.

This clonotype came up a few times. The chain joins TRBV10-3 to TRBJ1-1, with 8 bases lining up with TRBD1. Germline V gives CDR1 ENHRY, CDR2 SYGVKD. Germline trimming cut 6 bases from V and 1 base from J; bases unmatched to any gene: 4. The CDR3 loop spans 14 amino acids. The DNA of the CDR3 is TGTGCCATCAGGGGACAGGTGGGGAACACTGAAGCTTTCTTT. It translates to CAIRGQVGNTEAFF.

The CDR3 region is CASSPSSGNSYEQYF. The CDR3 nucleotides are TGTGCCAGCTCACCGTCTAGCGGGAACTCCTACGAGCAGTACTTC. The chain is built from TRBV18 and TRBJ2-7; 9 bases are a match to TRBD2. The CDR3 loop spans 15 amino acids. Germline V gives CDR1 KGHSH, CDR2 LQKENI. The ends lost 3 bases at V and 0 bases at J; junction bases unmatched: 3.

This chain uses TRBV20-1 with TRBJ1-1; D perhaps matches TRBD1 (6 bases). The CDR3 has 13 amino acids. The V gene's germline CDR1 is DFQATT and CDR2 SNEGSKA (reference sequence). With 3 bases removed from V and 4 bases from J, the gap between germline ends came to 12 bases. The CDR3 protein is CSASRQGFTEAFF. The CDR3 nucleotides are TGCAGTGCTAGTCGGCAGGGGTTCACTGAAGCTTTCTTT.

J is TRBJ1-5 and V is TRBV6-1, with 8 bases identical to TRBD1. V trimming: 6 bases; J trimming: 1 base; junction bases outside the gene matches: 5. The CDR3 spans 15 residues. In germline, CDR1 is MNHNS, CDR2 SASEGT. CDR3 nucleotide sequence: TGTGCCAGCAGCTTACAGGGGGTAAGCAATCAGCCCCAGCATTTT. Amino acid sequence: CASSLQGVSNQPQHF.

V and J are TRBV11-1 and TRBJ1-1; D is undetermined. CDR3 length equals 13 residues. Between the trimmed V and J ends, which lost 5 bases and 0 bases, there was a span of 7 bases. CDR1 is SGHAT and CDR2 is FQDESV in the germline V gene (reference sequence). CDR3 bases: TGTGCCAGCAGCCCGCCTCTGAACACTGAAGCTTTCTTT. Translating it yields CASSPPLNTEAFF.

A few counts support this clonotype. V and J are TRBV20-1 and TRBJ1-1; no clear D. V was clipped by 3 bases and J by 4 bases, with 9 bases between them. The CDR3 consists of 12 residues. Germline V CDR1 and CDR2: DFQATT, SNEGSKA (reference sequence). CDR3 DNA sequence: TGCAGTGCTAGTAGGGCGATCACTGAAGCTTTCTTT. This encodes CSASRAITEAFF.

The genes are TRBV14 and TRBJ2-2; unclear D gene. This CDR3 has 13 amino acids. Germline CDR1 reads SGHDN; CDR2 reads FVKESK. V was shortened by 3 bases and J by 5 bases, with 7 bases between the two germline ends. The CDR3 coding sequence is TGTGCCAGCAGCCACCAATATACCGGGGAGCTGTTTTTT. This translates into CASSHQYTGELFF.

V gene TRBV6-1 combines with J gene TRBJ1-2, with D hard to call. The CDR3 extends over 13 amino acids. V gave up 6 bases and J gave up 4 bases, with 12 bases separating them. Looked up from germline, CDR1 is MNHNS and CDR2 is SASEGT. The CDR3 region has the DNA TGTGCCAGCAGCAAGGTTGAGCCCTATGGCTACACCTTC. Its protein product is CASSKVEPYGYTF.